This TCR beta chain was identified during a study of metastatic and nonmetastatic thyroid tumors (dated by TCRdb to 2020 to 2021). Regarding the research as a whole: Repertoires from peripheral blood and from tumor or nodule tissue samples of malignant and benign thyroid patients were compared.

Broader findings and caveats from the paper: In both blood and tumor samples, malignant tumors were reported to have significantly higher TCR beta diversity than benign nodules.

From cysteine to phenylalanine, the CDR3 is 15 amino acids long. Solely the CDR3 DNA is kept, with 45 bases framed from the first base. CDR1 and CDR2 were assigned from the germline V gene as KGHDR and SFDVKD. Trimming takes 6 bases from V and 2 bases from J, and the germline ends sit 15 bases apart. The protocol used for the library was PCR. Sequencing was carried out with an Illumina HiSeq 4000. High-throughput sequencing was used to profile the TCR beta-chain CDR3 region of every patient. The published analysis was carried out like this. Drawing on CDR3 differences between clinicopathological groups, the researchers built a classifier meant to tell apart patients with distant-metastatic papillary thyroid cancer. The Shannon index was used to assess repertoire diversity, and the Morisita-Horn index was used to assess tumor-blood repertoire similarity. The public reads were reanalyzed by TCRdb: fastp trimming at Q25, MiXCR alignment, in-frame beta chains only. These V and J calls rely on TCRdb rather than the paper's analysis. A total of 20,000 to 25,000 clones appear in this sample, less than 25% of them only once. The ten most abundant clones make up 10% to 15% of the sample.

No patient had received any treatment before thyroid surgery. The study retrospectively analysed patient clinical samples collected from the early 2010s to the late 2010s using T-cell receptor beta sequencing. Turning to this clone: What this receptor recognizes is not known. Nothing much larger sits one base from this clone, and base qualities are not available.

The chain is assembled from TRBV24-1 and TRBJ2-5; no D gene call is confident. The receptor comes from a female donor with papillary thyroid cancer or a benign thyroid nodule (not recorded which). Some clones in this sample may be carry-over from other donors' samples. Sequenced sample: tumor tissue. The CDR3 in this case is CATSPARLGQETQYF. The DNA sequence reads TGTGCCACCAGTCCTGCACGCCTAGGGCAAGAGACCCAGTACTTC.